The 14 T cell receptor beta chains in this list originate from one sample, sequenced in a study of T cell changes during pregnancy in multiple sclerosis. The repertoire was sequenced with immunoSEQ multiplex PCR; TCRdb's copy has only in-frame clones and lacks some. The sample has about 97,000 clones; about nine tenths are singletons. The specimen comprised peripheral blood, sampled in the second trimester of pregnancy. These receptors all stem from a female donor in good health, enrolled as a control in a pregnancy study.

This chain joins TRBV4-1 and TRBJ1-3; maybe TRBD1 (6 bases). Germline CDR1 reads MGHRA; CDR2 reads YSYEKL. Trimming shortened V by 2 bases and J by 4 bases, and 12 bases separated the two germline ends. The CDR3 is 15 residues long. The CDR3: CASSQQTGSGNTIYF. CDR3 DNA sequence: TGCGCCAGCAGCCAACAAACAGGGTCCGGAAACACCATATATTTT.

CDR3 bases: TGTGCCAGCAGCACCGGACAGGCAAACACTGAAGCTTTCTTT. This sequence encodes CASSTGQANTEAFF. The genes are TRBV11-3 and TRBJ1-1; 7 nucleotides align to TRBD1. This CDR3 spans 14 amino acids. CDR1 SGHNT and CDR2 YENEEA come from the germline V gene. J lost 2 bases, V lost 5 bases, and 5 bases had no gene match.

This clone was seen many times. The CDR3 spells CASSDSSRVGTEAFF. The CDR3 DNA reads TGTGCCAGCAGTGACTCGAGCAGGGTAGGAACTGAAGCTTTCTTT. V gene TRBV6-4 combines with J gene TRBJ1-1; D is possibly TRBD1 (5 bases). The CDR3 length is 15 residues. Germline lookup yields CDR1 MRHNA and CDR2 SNTAGT. V was clipped by 0 bases and J by 5 bases, with 13 bases between them.

As regards this clone: One end of the junction is discordant with germline, which a read error may explain. The chain joins TRBV7-7 to TRBJ1-6; D uncertain. In germline, CDR1 is SSHAT, CDR2 FNYEAQ (reference sequence). CDR3 length: 17 amino acids. The CDR3 sequence: CASSLTRTLGRNSPLHF. DNA for the CDR3: TGTGCTAGCAGCTTAACCCGGACCTTGGGGAGGAATTCACCCCTCCACTTT.

The rearrangement joins TRBV7-9 to TRBJ2-1; 7 bases are shared with TRBD1. Germline trimming cut 5 bases from V and 7 bases from J; bases unmatched to any gene: 8. CDR1 SEHNR and CDR2 FQNEAQ come from the germline V gene (reference sequence). The CDR3 has 14 amino acids. For the CDR3, the DNA is TGTGCCAGCAGCCCACAGGGGAATTGGAATGAGCAGTTCTTC. This gives the protein CASSPQGNWNEQFF.

The chain has TRBV7-7 and TRBJ1-1; tentatively, D is TRBD1 (6 bases). Germline-derived CDR1 and CDR2 are SSHAT and FNYEAQ (reference sequence). Trimming pared 1 base from V and 4 bases from J, leaving 7 bases between. The CDR3 totals 13 residues. DNA for the CDR3: TGTGCCAGCAGCTTAGAAGGGGGCACTGAAGCTTTCTTT. This encodes CASSLEGGTEAFF.

The rearrangement uses TRBV27 and TRBJ2-7; TRBD1 agrees at 10 bases. The CDR3 spans 15 residues. Per germline, CDR1 MNHEY and CDR2 SMNVEV (reference sequence). V lost 6 bases and J lost 5; bases outside the gene matches: 10. The CDR3 DNA follows: TGTGCCAGCAGAGAGAGCCGGGACAGGGGTCACGAGCAGTACTTC. Translating it yields CASRESRDRGHEQYF.

The chain employs TRBV19 and TRBJ1-2; possibly TRBD1 for D (6 bases). The V end lost 9 bases, the J end lost 2 bases, and 16 bases lay between the germline ends. CDR1 and CDR2 (germline): LNHDA, SQIVND (reference sequence). The CDR3 totals 14 residues. CDR3: CASHQDRINYGYTF. The CDR3, as DNA: TGTGCCAGCCACCAGGACAGAATCAACTATGGCTACACCTTC.

V is TRBV7-9 and J is TRBJ2-7; no firm D call. V was clipped by 5 bases and J by 2 bases, with 19 bases between them. CDR1 is SEHNR and CDR2 is FQNEAQ in the germline V gene (reference sequence). The CDR3 extends over 16 amino acids. CDR3 nucleotides: TGTGCCAGCAGCCCCCGATTAAAGAGGCCCACCTACGAGCAGTACTTC. Its translation: CASSPRLKRPTYEQYF. The complete variable domain, with remaining parts taken from reference TRBV7-9 and TRBJ2-7, reads DTGVSQNPRHKITKRGQNVTFRCDPISEHNRLYWYRQTLGQGPEFLTYFQNEAQLEKSRLLSDRFSAERPKGSFSTLEIQRTEQGDSAMYLCASSPRLKRPTYEQYFGPGTRLTVT.

The rearrangement uses TRBV9 and TRBJ2-1; 11 nucleotides line up with TRBD2. Germline V gene lookup returns CDR1 SGDLS and CDR2 YYNGEE. V lost 4 bases, J lost 3 bases, and 6 bases stayed unmatched. The CDR3 is 16 amino acids. In DNA form, the CDR3 reads TGTGCCAGCAGCCCACGACTAGCGGGAAACTACAATGAGCAGTTCTTC. This translates into CASSPRLAGNYNEQFF.

This rearrangement joins TRBV14 to TRBJ2-2; no definite D call. Trimming removed 6 bases from V and 4 bases from J, with 12 bases in between. The CDR3 sequence is 14 residues long. The germline V gene encodes CDR1 SGHDN and CDR2 FVKESK. This CDR3 is CASRRQLGTGELFF. The DNA for the CDR3 is TGTGCCAGCAGGCGGCAGCTCGGCACCGGGGAGCTGTTTTTT.

The chain recombines TRBV11-3 with TRBJ2-7, with 7 bases fitting TRBD2. There are 12 residues in the CDR3. The V gene's germline CDR1 is SGHNT and CDR2 YENEEA. With 5 bases clipped from V and 9 bases from J, the junction kept 7 bases outside the gene matches. The CDR3 here is CASSHGGVSQYF. The CDR3, as DNA: TGTGCCAGCAGCCATGGGGGGGTGTCGCAGTACTTC.

The chain has TRBV27 and TRBJ2-7, with TRBD2 matching 12 bases. The CDR3 consists of 15 residues. Germline V lookup: CDR1 MNHEY, CDR2 SMNVEV (reference sequence). The V and J ends lost 2 bases and 5 bases, in that order; junction bases with no gene match: 4. This CDR3 reads CASSLGLAGRDEQYF. In DNA, the CDR3 is TGTGCCAGCAGTTTAGGACTAGCGGGAAGGGACGAGCAGTACTTC.

A note on this clone: The same CDR3 also results from other DNA sequences found in this sample. The J gene is TRBJ1-1, the V gene TRBV7-2; D is perhaps TRBD1 (5 bases). V was cut by 2 bases and J by 3 bases, with 7 bases left in between. The CDR3 loop spans 13 amino acids. Germline CDR1 SGHTA, CDR2 FQGNSA. CDR3 nucleotide sequence: TGTGCCAGCAGCTTACAGGGTTACACTGAAGCTTTCTTT. Translating it yields CASSLQGYTEAFF.